The 4 T cell receptor beta chains reported below all come from one sample, sequenced in a study of blood T cell repertoires in COVID-19. Assay: immunoSEQ multiplex PCR; the TCRdb copy retains only in-frame clones and omits some. There are 90,000 to 100,000 clones in the sample; around 82% occur only once, and about 11% lies in the top ten. The sample consisted of peripheral blood. The receptors come from a man between 70 and 80 years old with active or convalescent COVID-19.

V is TRBV7-2 and J is TRBJ2-7; TRBD2 is a possible D gene (6 bases). The CDR3 consists of 14 residues. The germline CDR1 and CDR2 sequences are SGHTA and FQGNSA. V lost 5 bases, J lost 3 bases, and 14 bases lay in between. The CDR3 coding sequence is TGTGCCAGCAGCCCGAGAAGCGGGTTCTACGAGCAGTACTTC. It specifies CASSPRSGFYEQYF.

This chain links TRBV29-1 with TRBJ1-4; 8 nucleotides agree with TRBD1. This CDR3 comprises 13 residues. The germline CDR1 and CDR2 sequences are SQVTM and ANQGSEA. V shed 3 bases, J shed 8 bases, and the junction held 5 bases outside the gene matches. The CDR3 sequence: CSVDGQGGEKLFF. The CDR3 nucleotides are TGCAGCGTTGATGGACAGGGAGGAGAAAAACTGTTTTTT.

The chain joins TRBV4-2 to TRBJ2-5; 9 bases agree with TRBD2. The CDR3 consists of 15 residues. J was trimmed by 5 bases and V by 2 bases; bases with no gene match: 6. Germline-derived CDR1 and CDR2 are LGHNA and YNFKEQ. The CDR3 nucleotides are TGTGCCAGCAGCCAACCAGCGGGGGGACAGGAGACCCAGTACTTC. This sequence encodes CASSQPAGGQETQYF.

The sample holds one count of this clone. This chain's CDR3 is CASSLISGGLEQYF. CDR3 bases: TGTGCCAGCAGCTTAATAAGCGGGGGACTCGAGCAGTACTTC. The genes are TRBV11-3 and TRBJ2-7; 8 nucleotides line up with TRBD2. CDR3 length: 14 amino acids. The germline CDR1 and CDR2 sequences are SGHNT and YENEEA. V lost 2 bases, J lost 6 bases, and 6 bases stayed unmatched.